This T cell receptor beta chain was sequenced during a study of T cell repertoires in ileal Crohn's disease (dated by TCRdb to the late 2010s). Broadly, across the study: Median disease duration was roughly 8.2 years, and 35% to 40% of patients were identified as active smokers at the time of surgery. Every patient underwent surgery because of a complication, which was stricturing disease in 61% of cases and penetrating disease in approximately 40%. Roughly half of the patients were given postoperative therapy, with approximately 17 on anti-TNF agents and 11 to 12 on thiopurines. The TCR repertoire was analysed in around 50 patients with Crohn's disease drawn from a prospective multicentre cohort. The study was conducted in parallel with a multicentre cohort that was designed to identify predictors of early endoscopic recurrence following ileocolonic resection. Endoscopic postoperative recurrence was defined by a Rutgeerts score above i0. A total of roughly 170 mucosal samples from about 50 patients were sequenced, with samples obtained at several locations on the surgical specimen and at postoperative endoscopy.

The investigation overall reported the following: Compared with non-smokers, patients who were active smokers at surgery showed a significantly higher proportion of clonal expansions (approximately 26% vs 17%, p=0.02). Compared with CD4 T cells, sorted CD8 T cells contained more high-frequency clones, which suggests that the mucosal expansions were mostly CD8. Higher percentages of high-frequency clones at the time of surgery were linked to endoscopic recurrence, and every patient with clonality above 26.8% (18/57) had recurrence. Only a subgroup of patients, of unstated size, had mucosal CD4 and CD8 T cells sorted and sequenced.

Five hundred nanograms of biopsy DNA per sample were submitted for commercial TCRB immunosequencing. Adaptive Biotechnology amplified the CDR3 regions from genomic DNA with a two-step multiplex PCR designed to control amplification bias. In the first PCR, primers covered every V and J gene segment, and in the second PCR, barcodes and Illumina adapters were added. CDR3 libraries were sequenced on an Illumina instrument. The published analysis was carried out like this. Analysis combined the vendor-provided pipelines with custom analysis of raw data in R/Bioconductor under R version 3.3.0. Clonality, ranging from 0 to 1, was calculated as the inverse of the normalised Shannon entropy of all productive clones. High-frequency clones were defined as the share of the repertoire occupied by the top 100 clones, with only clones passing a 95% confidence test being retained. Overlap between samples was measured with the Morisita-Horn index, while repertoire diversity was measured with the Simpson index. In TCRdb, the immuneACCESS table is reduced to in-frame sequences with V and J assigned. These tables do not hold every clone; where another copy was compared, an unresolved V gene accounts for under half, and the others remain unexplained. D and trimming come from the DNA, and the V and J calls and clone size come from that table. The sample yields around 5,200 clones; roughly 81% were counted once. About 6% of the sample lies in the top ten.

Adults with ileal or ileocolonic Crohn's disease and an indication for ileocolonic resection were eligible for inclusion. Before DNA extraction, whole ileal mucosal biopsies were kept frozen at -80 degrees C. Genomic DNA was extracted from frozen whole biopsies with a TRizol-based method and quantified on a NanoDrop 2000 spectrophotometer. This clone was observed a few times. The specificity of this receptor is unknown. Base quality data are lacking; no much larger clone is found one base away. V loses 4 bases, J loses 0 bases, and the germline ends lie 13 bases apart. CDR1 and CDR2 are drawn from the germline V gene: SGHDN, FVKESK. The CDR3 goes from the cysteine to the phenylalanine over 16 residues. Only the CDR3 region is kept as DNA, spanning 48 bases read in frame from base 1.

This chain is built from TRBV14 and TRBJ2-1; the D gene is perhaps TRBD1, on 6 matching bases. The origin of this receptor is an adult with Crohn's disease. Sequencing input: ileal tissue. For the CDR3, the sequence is CASSPLRGSSYNEQFF. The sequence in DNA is TGTGCCAGCAGCCCCCTAAGGGGGAGCTCCTACAATGAGCAGTTCTTC.